These 28 T cell receptor beta chains originate from one sample sequenced in a study of cytomegalovirus exposure and HLA in healthy donors. The PCR contained 60 Vbeta and 13 Jbeta primers. Produced via immunoSEQ multiplex PCR; TCRdb's table is partial and in-frame only. The data contain 140,000 or so clones, 70% to 90% of them seen just once; the ten biggest clones take up roughly 0.5%. The sequencing input was PBMCs. These receptors were taken from a woman aged 35 to 49 in good health and CMV-seronegative.

The chain couples TRBV28 to TRBJ1-4; no definite D call. Trimming took 1 base from V and 4 from J, leaving 7 bases between them. CDR3 length: 14 amino acids. Germline V gene data show CDR1 as MDHEN and CDR2 as SYDVKM. The CDR3 DNA reads TGTGCCAGCAGTTTATCCCTTAGTAATGAAAAACTGTTTTTT. This encodes CASSLSLSNEKLFF.

This clone was seen only once. V usage is TRBV5-1 and J usage is TRBJ2-1, with D maybe TRBD2 (5 bases). Trimming shortened V by 3 bases and J by 0 bases, and 13 bases separated the two germline ends. The CDR3 runs 16 residues. Germline V gene lookup returns CDR1 SGHRS and CDR2 YFSETQ. The CDR3: CASSSFGGYSYNEQFF. In DNA, the CDR3 is TGCGCCAGCAGCTCATTCGGAGGTTACTCCTACAATGAGCAGTTCTTC.

This rearrangement joins TRBV6-1 to TRBJ2-1, with 15 nucleotides matching TRBD2. Per germline, CDR1 MNHNS and CDR2 SASEGT. V was clipped by 6 bases and J by 10 bases; unmatched bases: 7. The CDR3 runs 15 residues. The CDR3 DNA reads as TGTGCCAGCAGGCTGGGACTAGCGGGAGGTGGAGAGCAGTTCTTC. Its translation is CASRLGLAGGGEQFF.

V and J are TRBV30 and TRBJ1-2, with a weak D call TRBD1 (6 bases). Trimming pared 6 bases from V and 4 bases from J, leaving 18 bases between. The CDR3 covers 14 residues. Per the germline V gene, CDR1 is GTSNPN and CDR2 is SVGIG (reference sequence). The CDR3, as DNA: TGTGCCTGTCTAGACACGACAGGAGTCTATGGCTACACCTTC. Translated: CACLDTTGVYGYTF.

The V gene is TRBV19, the J gene TRBJ2-1, with TRBD2 matching over 7 bases. Germline V gives CDR1 LNHDA, CDR2 SQIVND (reference sequence). CDR3 length: 19 amino acids. Trimming removed 3 bases from V and 7 bases from J; junction bases left unmatched: 21. CDR3 sequence reads: CASSIPVWKEREARNEQFF. CDR3 bases: TGTGCCAGTAGTATCCCAGTCTGGAAGGAGCGGGAAGCTAGAAATGAGCAGTTCTTC.

The chain links TRBV6-6 to TRBJ2-1; TRBD2 agrees at 7 bases. Germline V CDR1 and CDR2: MNHNY, SVGAGI (reference sequence). The junction had 3 bases not matched to a gene; V was cut back by 6 bases and J by 4 bases. The CDR3 sequence is 13 residues long. The CDR3 region is CASSWTRYNEQFF. The CDR3 DNA is TGTGCCAGCAGCTGGACTAGATACAATGAGCAGTTCTTC.

V is TRBV28 and J is TRBJ2-1, with D tentatively TRBD2 (5 bases). This CDR3 spans 12 amino acids. Germline CDR1 MDHEN, CDR2 SYDVKM. V lost 9 bases and J 12 bases, leaving 18 bases between the germline ends. As DNA, the CDR3 is TGTGCCAGTGAAAGGGTTGGCGAGGGGCAGTTCTTC. Translating gives CASERVGEGQFF.

The rearrangement links TRBV4-1 to TRBJ2-5; tentative D call: TRBD2 (5 bases). V shed 3 bases and J shed 4 bases, with 12 bases lying between them. The CDR3 covers 14 residues. The germline V gene has CDR1 MGHRA and CDR2 YSYEKL. CDR3 nucleotides: TGCGCCAGCAGCCACGGGCTAGCTCCAGAGACCCAGTACTTC. As protein: CASSHGLAPETQYF.

In its sample, this clone was seen once. The chain has TRBV25-1 and TRBJ2-2; 9 nucleotides align to TRBD1. The length of the CDR3 is 16 residues. Germline V gene sequence: CDR1 MGHDK, CDR2 SYGVNS. Unmatched junction bases numbered 6, after V lost 2 bases and J lost 5 bases. Written as DNA, the CDR3 is TGTGCCAGCAGTGAAGGGCGGGACAGGGCAACCGGGGAGCTGTTTTTT. Protein product: CASSEGRDRATGELFF.

The genes are TRBV6-1 and TRBJ1-4; 8 bases fit TRBD1. In germline, CDR1 is MNHNS, CDR2 SASEGT. The CDR3 loop spans 16 amino acids. After removal of 4 bases from V and 3 bases from J, the junction contained 7 bases not matched to a gene. The CDR3 reads CASSVIQGAANEKLFF. CDR3 nucleotides: TGTGCCAGCAGTGTAATCCAGGGGGCGGCTAATGAAAAACTGTTTTTT.

The chain is built from TRBV10-2 and TRBJ2-3; 10 bases are a match to TRBD2. Germline V lookup: CDR1 WSHSY, CDR2 SAAADI. The CDR3 spans 17 residues. J was trimmed by 5 bases and V by 4 bases; bases with no gene match: 12. The CDR3 spells CASSGFAGLAVGDTQYF. CDR3 nucleotides: TGCGCCAGCAGTGGATTCGCCGGACTAGCGGTGGGAGATACGCAGTATTTT.

The rearrangement links TRBV7-6 to TRBJ1-4; D call uncertain. The V end lost 5 bases, the J end lost 8 bases, and 12 bases lay between the germline ends. Germline CDR1 SGHVS, CDR2 FNYEAQ. CDR3 length: 13 residues. The CDR3 region has the DNA TGTGCCAGCAGCACCGGGGTGGGGGAAAAACTGTTTTTT. The encoded protein is CASSTGVGEKLFF.

The chain is built from TRBV7-9 and TRBJ1-2; 7 nucleotides agree with TRBD1. The CDR3 is made up of 13 amino acids. The V gene end was trimmed by 5 bases and the J gene end by 8 bases; junction bases not matched to a gene: 8. The germline V gene has CDR1 SEHNR and CDR2 FQNEAQ (reference sequence). Written as DNA, the CDR3 is TGTGCCAGCAGCCAGGGGGGAACAGGAGGCTACACCTTC. Translation: CASSQGGTGGYTF.

V is TRBV27 and J is TRBJ1-1, with no clear D. The length of the CDR3 is 13 residues. Trimming stripped 6 bases from V and 6 bases from J, with 14 bases between. Per germline, CDR1 MNHEY and CDR2 SMNVEV (reference sequence). For the CDR3, the DNA is TGTGCCAGCAGATCCTTCAGTGTCCCTGAAGCTTTCTTT. Translating it yields CASRSFSVPEAFF.

In this sample, this clone turned up once. The chain carries TRBV11-2 and TRBJ2-7; 7 bases are a match to TRBD2. The CDR3 is 15 residues long. Germline V lookup: CDR1 SGHAT, CDR2 FQNNGV. The V gene end was trimmed by 1 base and the J gene end by 0 bases; junction bases not matched to a gene: 3. The CDR3 DNA sequence: TGTGCCAGCAGCTTAGGCCTAGCGGCCTCCTACGAGCAGTACTTC. Encoded protein: CASSLGLAASYEQYF.

Turning to this clone: A junction end diverges from the germline sequence, so it may reflect a read error. The chain combines TRBV7-9 with TRBJ2-7; D unresolved. The CDR3 length is 12 residues. Germline CDR1 SEHNR, CDR2 FQNEAQ (reference sequence). The CDR3 region is CASSARLYGQYF. The CDR3, as DNA: TGTGCCAGCAGCGCCCGTTTGTACGGGCAGTACTTC. Full variable domain (outside the CDR3, taken from reference TRBV7-9 and TRBJ2-7): DTGVSQNPRHKITKRGQNVTFRCDPISEHNRLYWYRQTLGQGPEFLTYFQNEAQLEKSRLLSDRFSAERPKGSFSTLEIQRTEQGDSAMYLCASSARLYGQYFGPGTRLTVT.

This clone was seen once. The chain carries TRBV11-3 and TRBJ2-7, with 9 bases that match TRBD1. The CDR3 consists of 14 residues. The J segment lost 7 bases and the V segment lost 3 bases, leaving 7 bases of the junction unmatched. Germline CDR1 and CDR2: SGHNT and YENEEA. The CDR3 DNA reads as TGTGCCAGCAGCTTTAGGACAGGGGTAGGGGAGCAGTACTTC. Translation gives CASSFRTGVGEQYF.

V usage is TRBV28 and J usage is TRBJ2-7; D is possibly TRBD2 (5 bases). V was shortened by 5 bases and J by 2 bases, with 19 bases between the two germline ends. This CDR3 is 16 amino acids long. The germline gives CDR1 MDHEN, CDR2 SYDVKM. CDR3 region: CASSPTPSGSPYEQYF. The CDR3 bases are TGTGCCAGCAGTCCTACTCCCTCGGGGAGTCCCTACGAGCAGTACTTC. The entire variable domain, with the rest obtained from reference TRBV28 and TRBJ2-7, is as follows: DVKVTQSSRYLVKRTGEKVFLECVQDMDHENMFWYRQDPGLGLRLIYFSYDVKMKEKGDIPEGYSVSREKKERFSLILESASTNQTSMYLCASSPTPSGSPYEQYFGPGTRLTVT.

This clone turned up a few times. This chain connects TRBV27 to TRBJ2-3, with 12 bases matching TRBD1. Per the germline V gene, CDR1 is MNHEY and CDR2 is SMNVEV (reference sequence). V lost 5 bases and J lost 3; bases outside the gene matches: 6. CDR3 length: 16 residues. Written as DNA, the CDR3 is TGTGCCAGCAGTCCGCGGGACAGGGGGCCGACAGATACGCAGTATTTT. It yields the protein CASSPRDRGPTDTQYF.

The chain has TRBV28 and TRBJ2-1, with 10 bases identical to TRBD1. Germline lookup yields CDR1 MDHEN and CDR2 SYDVKM. V lost 5 bases, J lost 6 bases, and 16 bases stayed unmatched. The CDR3 consists of 18 residues. The chain's CDR3 is CASSGGQAGQGSPNEQFF. In DNA form, the CDR3 reads TGTGCCAGCAGTGGGGGCCAGGCGGGACAGGGGTCCCCCAATGAGCAGTTCTTC.

The chain links TRBV5-1 to TRBJ1-4; D is possibly TRBD1 (6 bases). Germline CDR1 and CDR2: SGHRS and YFSETQ. The V end lost 3 bases, the J end lost 5 bases, and 11 bases lay between the germline ends. The CDR3 is made up of 14 amino acids. CDR3 protein: CASSSQGLNEKLFF. The CDR3 DNA follows: TGCGCCAGCAGCTCACAGGGTTTAAATGAAAAACTGTTTTTT. Full variable domain (remainder filled in from reference TRBV5-1 and TRBJ1-4): KAGVTQTPRYLIKTRGQQVTLSCSPISGHRSVSWYQQTPGQGLQFLFEYFSETQRNKGNFPGRFSGRQFSNSRSEMNVSTLELGDSALYLCASSSQGLNEKLFFGSGTQLSVL.

The rearrangement uses TRBV9 and TRBJ1-1; 7 bases are a match to TRBD1. The CDR3 has 15 amino acids. The germline V gene encodes CDR1 SGDLS and CDR2 YYNGEE. With 2 bases clipped from V and 11 bases from J, the junction kept 15 bases outside the gene matches. The CDR3 here is CASSVEPNRGAGAFF. The CDR3 bases are TGTGCCAGCAGCGTGGAGCCCAACAGGGGTGCGGGGGCTTTCTTT.

J is TRBJ2-5 and V is TRBV25-1; D unresolved. V was cut by 2 bases and J by 5 bases, with 9 bases left in between. CDR1 and CDR2 (germline): MGHDK, SYGVNS. CDR3 length: 13 amino acids. The CDR3 is CASSEPGSETQYF. The DNA of the CDR3 is TGTGCCAGCAGTGAACCCGGTTCGGAGACCCAGTACTTC. The variable domain in full, completed from reference TRBV25-1 and TRBJ2-5, reads EADIYQTPRYLVIGTGKKITLECSQTMGHDKMYWYQQDPGMELHLIHYSYGVNSTEKGDLSSESTVSRIRTEHFPLTLESARPSHTSQYLCASSEPGSETQYFGPGTRLLVL.

The chain recombines TRBV5-1 with TRBJ2-3; 8 bases agree with TRBD2. Germline V gene sequence: CDR1 SGHRS, CDR2 YFSETQ. This CDR3 has 16 residues. V trimming: 1 base; J trimming: 5 bases; junction bases outside the gene matches: 9. The CDR3: CASSLRQREYGDTQYF. DNA of the CDR3: TGCGCCAGCAGCTTGAGGCAGCGGGAGTATGGAGATACGCAGTATTTT.

Written as DNA, the CDR3 is TGTGCCAGCTCACCAGGGGCAGAGACCCAGTACTTC. Protein sequence: CASSPGAETQYF. V is TRBV18 and J is TRBJ2-5; a possible D gene is TRBD1 (5 bases). Germline V lookup: CDR1 KGHSH, CDR2 LQKENI. This CDR3 has 12 residues. V was clipped by 2 bases and J by 4 bases, with 5 bases between them.

This chain links TRBV4-1 with TRBJ2-7, with a weak D call TRBD2 (7 bases). The V gene lost 6 bases and the J gene lost 3 bases, with 21 bases spanning the gap. This CDR3 region has 16 residues. CDR1 and CDR2 (germline): MGHRA, YSYEKL. CDR3 DNA sequence: TGCGCCAGCAGTCCCGGGGGGCAGGCCCTCCTCTACGAGCAGTACTTC. It translates to CASSPGGQALLYEQYF.

The rearrangement joins TRBV7-9 to TRBJ2-1; TRBD2 matches 7 bases. V was pared by 4 bases and J by 2 bases, with 2 bases of the junction left unmatched. This CDR3 comprises 14 residues. CDR1 SEHNR and CDR2 FQNEAQ come from the germline V gene (reference sequence). The CDR3 DNA sequence: TGTGCCAGCAGCTGGGGGGGACCCTACAATGAGCAGTTCTTC. Protein product: CASSWGGPYNEQFF.

J is TRBJ2-2 and V is TRBV11-2; TRBD2 matches at 12 bases. CDR3 size: 15 residues. J lost 6 bases, V lost 4 bases, and 3 bases had no gene match. Germline V gene sequence: CDR1 SGHAT, CDR2 FQNNGV. CDR3 loop: CASSSLAGGSGELFF. The CDR3, as DNA: TGTGCCAGCAGCTCACTAGCGGGAGGCTCCGGGGAGCTGTTTTTT. The full variable domain, rest sourced from reference TRBV11-2 and TRBJ2-2, is EAGVAQSPRYKIIEKRQSVAFWCNPISGHATLYWYQQILGQGPKLLIQFQNNGVVDDSQLPKDRFSAERLKGVDSTLKIQPAKLEDSAVYLCASSSLAGGSGELFFGEGSRLTVL.